One and the same sample provided the 19 T cell receptor beta chains below, sequenced in a study of T cell clones after liver transplantation. The assay was immunoSEQ multiplex PCR, and TCRdb's table has in-frame clones only and misses some. The sample lists around 60,000 clones, about two thirds seen once, with 15% in the top ten. Specimen: CD4+ T cells from blood, collected before liver transplant. The receptors were gathered from a human donor who received a liver transplant.

The genes are TRBV4-1 and TRBJ2-1, with D possibly TRBD2 on 5 matching bases. CDR1 is MGHRA, CDR2 YSYEKL, per germline. CDR3 length: 15 residues. The ends were cut back, 0 bases at V and 3 bases at J, with 9 bases in the middle. The CDR3 coding sequence is TGCGCCAGCAGCCAAGAACTAGTAGTCTACAATGAGCAGTTCTTC. It yields the protein CASSQELVVYNEQFF.

This clone was found once. The rearrangement joins TRBV27 to TRBJ2-2; maybe TRBD2 (6 bases). Germline CDR1 is MNHEY and CDR2 is SMNVEV (reference sequence). The CDR3 runs to 16 residues. Trimming took 6 bases from V and 0 from J, leaving 14 bases between them. The CDR3 spells CASRDPAGSNTGELFF. DNA for the CDR3: TGTGCCAGCAGGGACCCGGCGGGATCGAACACCGGGGAGCTGTTTTTT.

The chain links TRBV6-5 to TRBJ2-7, with D possibly matching TRBD1 (6 bases). The CDR3 loop spans 13 amino acids. CDR1 and CDR2 (germline): MNHEY, SVGAGI. The V gene lost 6 bases and the J gene lost 0 bases, with 9 bases spanning the gap. The CDR3 DNA reads as TGTGCCAGCAGCACAGGGTACTCCTACGAGCAGTACTTC. Protein sequence: CASSTGYSYEQYF.

The V and J genes are TRBV19 and TRBJ2-7, with a weak D call TRBD1 (6 bases). CDR3 length equals 15 residues. CDR1 is LNHDA and CDR2 is SQIVND in the germline V gene (reference sequence). The V and J ends lost 4 bases and 5 bases respectively, with 18 bases between them. DNA for the CDR3: TGTGCCAGTAGTACCGTAGGCAGGGGCCGCGACGAGCAGTACTTC. Its protein product is CASSTVGRGRDEQYF.

The chain couples TRBV5-1 to TRBJ2-2, with TRBD2 as a possible D gene (6 bases). The V end was cut by 4 bases, the J end by 5 bases, with 21 bases between. CDR3 size: 17 residues. Germline V gene lookup returns CDR1 SGHRS and CDR2 YFSETQ. The CDR3 bases are TGCGCCAGCAGCCCAATTGAGATGGGGGGTACGACCGGGGAGCTGTTTTTT. This sequence encodes CASSPIEMGGTTGELFF.

The rearrangement joins TRBV5-1 to TRBJ2-3, with 14 bases matching TRBD2. CDR1 is SGHRS and CDR2 is YFSETQ in the germline V gene. V lost 0 bases and J lost 5; bases outside the gene matches: 2. The CDR3 contains 16 residues. In nucleotides, the CDR3 is TGCGCCAGCAGCTTGGGACTAGCGGGGGGGCAAGATACGCAGTATTTT. As protein: CASSLGLAGGQDTQYF.

With regard to this clone: Other DNA sequences from this sample encode an identical CDR3 as well. The genes are TRBV6-1 and TRBJ1-4; 8 bases are shared with TRBD1. This CDR3 contains 14 residues. From germline, CDR1 is MNHNS and CDR2 SASEGT. The J segment lost 8 bases and the V segment lost 3 bases, leaving 5 bases of the junction unmatched. The CDR3 protein is CASSDGQGGEKLFF. The CDR3 bases are TGTGCCAGCAGTGATGGACAGGGTGGAGAAAAACTGTTTTTT.

A remark on this clone: Other nucleotide sequences from this sample produce the same CDR3. The chain combines TRBV18 with TRBJ1-2; 9 bases align to TRBD1. The CDR3 length is 13 residues. The germline V gene has CDR1 KGHSH and CDR2 LQKENI. J gave up 5 bases and V 4 bases, and 2 bases lay outside the gene matches. CDR3: CASSQGQGYGYTF. Written as DNA, the CDR3 is TGTGCCAGCTCACAAGGACAGGGGTATGGCTACACCTTC.

The chain has TRBV4-2 and TRBJ2-7, with D tentatively TRBD1 (6 bases). The CDR3 runs to 15 residues. V lost 3 bases, J lost 1 base, and 13 bases lay in between. Germline V gene data show CDR1 as LGHNA and CDR2 as YNFKEQ. This chain's CDR3 is CASSHSGEGSYEQYF. The CDR3 nucleotides are TGTGCCAGCAGCCACTCAGGGGAAGGATCCTACGAGCAGTACTTC.

This sequence joins TRBV30 and TRBJ1-4; D is uncertain. The CDR3 has 14 residues. Looked up from germline, CDR1 is GTSNPN and CDR2 is SVGIG (reference sequence). The V gene lost 5 bases and the J gene lost 6 bases, with 16 bases spanning the gap. CDR3 residues: CAWGKGGSYEKLFF. In nucleotides, the CDR3 is TGTGCCTGGGGAAAAGGAGGCTCCTATGAAAAACTGTTTTTT.

This chain joins TRBV6-1 and TRBJ2-7, with 10 bases lining up with TRBD1. This CDR3 has 16 amino acids. Germline V gene data show CDR1 as MNHNS and CDR2 as SASEGT. V shed 1 base and J 7 bases; nucleotides not matched to a gene: 10. In nucleotides, the CDR3 is TGTGCCAGCAGTGAAGGGCCGCGACAGGGGGCATGGGAGCAGTACTTC. Translation: CASSEGPRQGAWEQYF.

This rearrangement joins TRBV9 to TRBJ2-3; TRBD1 might be the D (7 bases). Germline V lookup: CDR1 SGDLS, CDR2 YYNGEE. Trimming removed 3 bases from V and 2 bases from J, with 13 bases in between. The CDR3 sequence is 15 residues long. As DNA, the CDR3 is TGTGCCAGCAGCGAAGGGGGCGGGGTCACAGATACGCAGTATTTT. Protein: CASSEGGGVTDTQYF.

The V gene is TRBV6-6, the J gene TRBJ2-7; D not resolved. The length of the CDR3 is 14 residues. From germline, CDR1 is MNHNY and CDR2 SVGAGI (reference sequence). Trimming took 8 bases from V and 1 from J, leaving 15 bases between them. CDR3 amino acids: CASLKNLPSYEQYF. The CDR3 region has the DNA TGTGCCAGCCTAAAAAACCTCCCTTCCTACGAGCAGTACTTC.

The chain recombines TRBV5-5 with TRBJ1-2; TRBD1 agrees at 7 bases. V lost 2 bases and J lost 6; bases outside the gene matches: 10. There are 15 residues in the CDR3. CDR1 is SGHKS, CDR2 YYEKEE, per germline (reference sequence). DNA for the CDR3: TGTGCCAGCAGCTTATATGGACAGGCAAACGATGGCTACACCTTC. Protein: CASSLYGQANDGYTF.

This chain connects TRBV28 to TRBJ1-1; D is ambiguous. Deletions cut 7 bases from V and 6 bases from J, with 18 bases between. This CDR3 spans 14 amino acids. Germline CDR1 is MDHEN and CDR2 is SYDVKM. The CDR3 sequence: CASTNGKGNSEAFF. CDR3 nucleotide sequence: TGTGCCAGCACCAACGGGAAGGGAAACTCTGAAGCTTTCTTT.

As to this clone: One end of the junction varies from germline; a read error may be responsible. V and J are TRBV7-7 and TRBJ2-3; TRBD2 is a possible D gene (5 bases). The CDR3 contains 16 residues. Germline V CDR1 and CDR2: SSHAT, FNYEAQ (reference sequence). CDR3 loop: CASSPLAPGPTDTQYF. CDR3 nucleotide sequence: TGTGCTAGCAGCCCCCTAGCTCCTGGACCCACAGATACGCAGTATTTT.

The CDR3 reads CASRGTSNEKLFF. The CDR3, as DNA: TGTGCCTCCAGGGGGACTTCTAATGAAAAACTGTTTTTT. This chain connects TRBV10-3 to TRBJ1-4; TRBD1 agrees at 7 bases. V lost 11 bases and J lost 3; bases outside the gene matches: 6. This CDR3 comprises 13 residues. Germline CDR1 reads ENHRY; CDR2 reads SYGVKD.

V is TRBV19 and J is TRBJ1-5; 7 bases agree with TRBD1. Germline trimming cut 3 bases from V and 4 bases from J; bases unmatched to any gene: 6. The CDR3 runs 15 residues. Germline CDR1 reads LNHDA; CDR2 reads SQIVND (reference sequence). The CDR3 nucleotides are TGTGCCAGTAGTATCAACGAGGGGGCGAATCAGCCCCAGCATTTT. It specifies CASSINEGANQPQHF.

The gene calls are TRBV19 and TRBJ2-3, with 7 bases aligning to TRBD1. The CDR3 spans 15 residues. Per germline, CDR1 LNHDA and CDR2 SQIVND (reference sequence). J gave up 0 bases and V 7 bases, and 7 bases lay outside the gene matches. The CDR3 bases are TGTGCCAGTAATCATCAGGGGGAGAGCACAGATACGCAGTATTTT. Translated, it gives CASNHQGESTDTQYF. Full variable domain (missing parts from reference TRBV19 and TRBJ2-3): DGGITQSPKYLFRKEGQNVTLSCEQNLNHDAMYWYRQDPGQGLRLIYYSQIVNDFQKGDIAEGYSVSREKKESFPLTVTSAQKNPTAFYLCASNHQGESTDTQYFGPGTRLTVL.